The table lists the clone carrying this T cell receptor beta chain with a few counts. Its antigen remains unknown. Primed by a sample-barcoded 5' primer and a J-beta primer mix, a second PCR proceeded for about 7 to 12 cycles. Each CDR3 protein is one row after TCRdb ran MiXCR on the 5' RACE reads. The data hold 1.5 million to 2 million distinct CDR3 sequences, with under 30% observed a single time. The source of the sample is a study of blood T cells in healthy people across ages. In the study overall: Through template switching, about one barcoded beta molecule was captured per two T cells, as measured in model experiments. Notes on the study in general: With donor CMV status unknown, expanded clonotype changes were possibly confounded.

The CDR3 loop spans 13 amino acids. Germline loops: CDR1 SQVTM, CDR2 ANQGSEA. The chain combines TRBV29-1 with TRBJ2-1; D call uncertain. TRBJ2-7 matches the DNA end more closely, so the J call is doubtful. This receptor was taken from a woman younger than 45 in good health. Sequencing was carried out using blood. The DNA of the CDR3 is TGCAGCGTTGAAAGGCTAAATGCGAATGAGCAGTACTTC. It is translated as CSVERLNANEQYF.